The 13 T cell receptor beta chains presented below share a single source sample, sequenced in a study of cytomegalovirus exposure and HLA in healthy donors. The study ran its PCR with 60 Vbeta and 13 Jbeta primers. TCRdb's copy holds only in-frame clones and misses some; the assay was immunoSEQ multiplex PCR. The sample has roughly 190,000 clones, roughly four fifths seen once. Sequences were obtained from PBMCs. Source of these receptors: a man aged 18 to 30 in good health and CMV-seronegative.

This rearrangement joins TRBV5-4 to TRBJ2-5; TRBD2 matches 14 bases. With V trimmed by 5 bases and J by 5 bases, 8 bases remained unmatched. The CDR3 consists of 16 residues. CDR1 is SGHNT and CDR2 is YYREEE in the germline V gene (reference sequence). DNA for the CDR3: TGTGCCAGCAGACTGGGGACTAGCGGGGGTTTTGAGACCCAGTACTTC. It yields the protein CASRLGTSGGFETQYF.

There are a few counts of this clone. V usage is TRBV28 and J usage is TRBJ2-7, with TRBD1 as a possible D gene (6 bases). CDR3 size: 17 residues. CDR1 and CDR2 from the germline V gene are MDHEN and SYDVKM. V shed 9 bases and J shed 2 bases, with 26 bases lying between them. The CDR3: CASRGTRVELIPYEQYF. The CDR3 coding sequence is TGTGCCAGTAGGGGGACCCGAGTGGAGTTAATTCCCTACGAGCAGTACTTC.

This chain joins TRBV4-1 and TRBJ2-7, with 11 bases fitting TRBD2. CDR3 length equals 18 residues. The V gene end was trimmed by 0 bases and the J gene end by 3 bases; junction bases not matched to a gene: 10. Germline lookup yields CDR1 MGHRA and CDR2 YSYEKL. The CDR3 loop is CASSQDLLAGVSGYEQYF. As DNA, the CDR3 is TGCGCCAGCAGCCAAGATCTACTAGCGGGAGTATCGGGCTACGAGCAGTACTTC.

J is TRBJ2-7 and V is TRBV5-4; 7 nucleotides align to TRBD2. The J segment lost 3 bases and the V segment lost 4 bases, leaving 13 bases of the junction unmatched. Germline lookup yields CDR1 SGHNT and CDR2 YYREEE (reference sequence). The CDR3 covers 16 residues. CDR3 nucleotide sequence: TGTGCCAGCAGCGGGGGGGGAGCAGCGAACGGCTACGAGCAGTACTTC. Translated: CASSGGGAANGYEQYF.

In nucleotides, the CDR3 is TGCGCCAGCAGCCAAGAGCGGGGTCGGACAGATACGCAGTATTTT. Translation gives CASSQERGRTDTQYF. The V gene is TRBV4-3, the J gene TRBJ2-3, with D tentatively TRBD2 (6 bases). CDR1 is LGHNA and CDR2 is YSLEER in the germline V gene. Trimming removed 0 bases from V and 3 bases from J, with 10 bases in between. This CDR3 has 15 amino acids.

The rearrangement links TRBV6-6 to TRBJ1-4; D is possibly TRBD1 (6 bases). Germline V CDR1 and CDR2: MNHNY, SVGAGI (reference sequence). V was trimmed by 6 bases and J by 8 bases, leaving 13 bases between them. The CDR3 length is 13 residues. The CDR3 spells CASRTQGWEKLFF. CDR3 coding DNA: TGTGCCAGCAGAACACAGGGTTGGGAAAAACTGTTTTTT.

J is TRBJ2-1 and V is TRBV9; 14 bases align to TRBD2. The germline CDR1 and CDR2 sequences are SGDLS and YYNGEE. The length of the CDR3 is 14 residues. J gave up 16 bases and V 4 bases, and 10 bases lay outside the gene matches. The CDR3 loop reads CASSPGTSGRRKFF. The CDR3 nucleotides are TGTGCCAGCAGCCCAGGGACTAGCGGGAGAAGGAAATTCTTC.

This chain's CDR3 is CASRGTGGEGKNIQYF. The CDR3 bases are TGCGCCAGCAGAGGGACAGGGGGCGAGGGCAAAAACATTCAGTACTTC. The chain is built from TRBV10-1 and TRBJ2-4, with TRBD1 identical over 12 bases. The CDR3 is 16 amino acids. J gave up 3 bases and V 6 bases, and 6 bases lay outside the gene matches. Germline values: CDR1 WNHNN, CDR2 SYGVQD (reference sequence).

This clone was detected only a few times. The chain joins TRBV15 to TRBJ1-2; D is uncertain. Germline assignment: CDR1 LNHNV and CDR2 YYDKDF (reference sequence). The V end was cut by 5 bases, the J end by 0 bases, with 7 bases between. The CDR3 extends over 13 amino acids. Written as DNA, the CDR3 is TGTGCCACCAGCGGCGGGGCTAACTATGGCTACACCTTC. As protein: CATSGGANYGYTF.

CDR3 protein: CASSLTHRGWDYEQYF. The CDR3 DNA reads as TGTGCCAGCAGCTTAACCCACAGGGGATGGGACTACGAGCAGTACTTC. The chain employs TRBV11-2 and TRBJ2-7; 7 bases are shared with TRBD1. In germline, CDR1 is SGHAT, CDR2 FQNNGV. V dropped 2 bases and J dropped 3; count of bases not matched to a gene: 10. The CDR3 has 16 amino acids.

The chain carries TRBV7-3 and TRBJ2-5; the match to TRBD2 covers 16 bases. V lost 2 bases and J lost 9; bases outside the gene matches: 3. From germline, CDR1 is SGHTA and CDR2 FQGTGA. CDR3 size: 15 residues. CDR3 DNA sequence: TGTGCCAGCAGCTTAGGGGGACTAGCGGGAGGGGCCCAGTACTTC. Its protein is CASSLGGLAGGAQYF.

The chain joins TRBV5-4 to TRBJ1-3; D not resolved. V lost 0 bases and J lost 4, with 11 bases in between. CDR1 is SGHNT and CDR2 is YYREEE in the germline V gene (reference sequence). The CDR3 loop spans 15 amino acids. The CDR3 sequence is CASSLGGNRGNTIYF. The CDR3 DNA sequence: TGTGCCAGCAGCTTGGGCGGGAATAGGGGAAACACCATATATTTT.

The CDR3 here is CSVETLTVNTEAFF. Written as DNA, the CDR3 is TGCAGCGTTGAAACCTTGACAGTGAACACTGAAGCTTTCTTT. The J gene is TRBJ1-1, the V gene TRBV29-1; D is perhaps TRBD1 (5 bases). The V and J ends lost 2 bases and 0 bases respectively, with 10 bases between them. Germline CDR1 reads SQVTM; CDR2 reads ANQGSEA. This CDR3 has 14 residues.